This T cell receptor beta chain was documented in a study of vaccination and CD4 T cells after COVID-19. This clonotype was detected a few times. The antigen remains unidentified. Time point denoted: late sampling 161 to 241 days after vaccination in a few convalescent patients. Noted treatment: roughly 10-day PBMC culture with coronavirus spike peptide pools or control peptides (ViraFEST assay). Some 2.2 million PBMCs were grown per well alongside approximately 10 IU/ml IL-2 and roughly 10 ug/ml peptide pools. CDR3 length: 15 residues. Germline assignment: CDR1 SGHTA and CDR2 FQGNSA. V lost 2 bases and J lost 4, with 12 bases in between. With the Oncomine TCR Beta short-read assay, DNA from cultured CD4+ T cells was sequenced. TCRdb redid the calling of the PCR reads with MiXCR, one entry per CDR3 protein. The table has fewer than 20,000 distinct CDR3 sequences, around 40% seen once; the top ten hold roughly a sixth.

This TCR came from a human donor who had recovered from COVID-19. J is TRBJ2-1 and V is TRBV7-2, with D perhaps matching TRBD2 (6 bases). Sequenced here: CD4+ T cells from blood, cultured in vitro, sampled about 7 months after SARS-CoV-2 vaccination. CDR3 nucleotide sequence: TGTGCCAGCAGCTTAAGTAGCGGTTATTACAATGAGCAGTTCTTC. This codes for CASSLSSGYYNEQFF.